This T cell receptor (beta chain) was sequenced in a study of blood T cells in healthy people across ages (dated by TCRdb to between 2015 and 2017). For context, the study as a whole: In model experiments, template switching captured roughly one uniquely barcoded TCR beta cDNA molecule for every two T cells. The study analyzed two additional independent replicas of 1 million unique cDNA reads from the same blood draw for two donors, one aged 18 to 29 and one aged 80 or older. To avoid experimental bias, donors of different ages were spread randomly across the sequencing lanes. The study measured age-related changes in TCR beta repertoire diversity using deep sequencing normalized with unique cDNA molecular identifiers. Four age groups were formed from the donors: young (average roughly 16 years), middle-aged (approximately 42), aged (over 55) and long-lived (approximately 80). Overall study outcomes, separate from this receptor: Donor CMV infection status was unknown, potentially confounding age-related changes in expanded clonotypes. Compared with the aged group, more naive CD4+ T cells, fewer expanded clones and increased TCR diversity were shown by the long-lived group, suggesting age selection. Estimates of total diversity based on one million sequenced T cells were considered lower bounds and underestimates. There was a strong correlation between observed TCR beta diversity and the percentage of naive T cells measured by flow cytometry. Observed TCR beta diversity per million T cells fell roughly linearly with age, and a significant reduction was already apparent by age roughly 40. Because profiling used bulk unsorted PBMCs, naive and antigen-experienced compartments could not be compared conclusively.

The approximately 40 donors, aged about 6 to 90 years, were systemically healthy Caucasian individuals from Russia. Around 10 milliliters of peripheral blood were drawn from each donor into EDTA-treated Vacutainer tubes. Ficoll-Paque density-gradient centrifugation was used to isolate PBMCs, with at least 6 million per sample. Trizol reagent was used to extract total RNA from the PBMCs, yielding at least 5 micrograms per sample. For every donor, an aliquot of PBMCs went through flow cytometry to measure the percentages of naive CD45RAhigh/CD27high T cells. Libraries were built with 5' RACE. Instrument on record: Illumina HiSeq 2500. A second PCR of about 6 to 11 cycles was performed with a sample-barcoded 5' primer and a J-beta primer mix. A unique molecular identifier was introduced onto each TCR beta cDNA molecule by a template-switch 5' adaptor carrying 12 random nucleotides. Each sample yielded at least 2.5 million CDR3-containing paired-end reads. All of the RNA was converted into first-strand cDNA using the Mint cDNA synthesis kit, with a TRBC-specific oligonucleotide serving as the primer. After uracil-DNA glycosylase treatment, a first 18-cycle PCR used universal primers M1SS and BC2_uni_R on all cDNA. The paper's data handling went like this. Normalization of each sample was performed by random selection of 1 million high-quality reads, each carrying a distinct molecular identifier. Instead of being binned into consensus sequences, reads with shared molecular identifiers were discarded. CDR3 identification, clonotype clustering and error correction used MiTCR with a Q25 quality threshold and the strictest error-elimination algorithm. Lower-bound total TCR beta diversity was estimated with a nonparametric unseen species model using Euler transformation. TCRdb ran its own pipeline on the public reads, namely fastp trimming at Q25 and MiXCR clone calling, and kept in-frame beta chains. Under each unique CDR3 protein, matching rows form one entry showing the most common genes and DNA. The V and J calls were not made by the authors but by TCRdb's processing. For this sample the table gives under 950,000 distinct CDR3 sequences, of which approximately 22% were detected only once. The top ten hold roughly a fifth of the sample.

This clonotype has a handful of counts. Its antigen specificity is not known. Base qualities are not provided; no much larger clone lies one nucleotide away. Sequencing was carried out using blood. This clonotype was sampled from a man aged 70-80 years in good health.

The CDR3 has the sequence CASSRFRQEGSSSYNEQFF. The DNA sequence follows: TGTGCCAGCAGTCGGTTTAGGCAGGAGGGGTCCAGCTCCTACAATGAGCAGTTCTTC. The rearranged chain carries TRBV12-3 or TRBV12-4 and TRBJ2-1; TRBD2 might be the D gene, on 6 matching bases. The junction carries 23 bases between V and J, which are trimmed by 5 bases and 0 bases respectively. Spanning cysteine to phenylalanine, the CDR3 consists of 19 amino acids. Of the read, only the CDR3 DNA is kept; its 57 bases are in frame from base 1.